Listed below are T cell receptor beta chains from one sample, sequenced in a study of OX40 agonist ivuxolimab in advanced cancers. Assay used: immunoSEQ multiplex PCR; TCRdb lists only in-frame clones, some missing. Of roughly 150,000 clones in the sample, around 94% are singletons; the top ten hold just over 0.3%. Source: CD4+ or CD8+ T cells sorted from blood, taken in a trial of the OX40 agonist ivuxolimab. These receptor sequences come from an adult with an advanced solid tumor such as melanoma, head and neck, liver or kidney cancer. Each CDR3 is given with its conserved first and last residue. A D gene is named only where the DNA matches it firmly. The size entry is marked missing in some rows and otherwise reads once, few, many or a size class.

>-|TRBJ2-1|TRBV10-1|TRBD1
TGCGCCAGCAGTGATACCCCGGGACAGGGCTACAATGAGCAGTTCTTC
CASSDTPGQGYNEQFF
>-|TRBJ2-7|TRBV25-1|-
TGTGCCAGCAGTGAATCAGGGTTGAGCGAGCAGTACTTC
CASSESGLSEQYF
>-|TRBJ2-1|TRBV10-3|TRBD2
TGTGCCATCAGTAGCGGGGGGGCTACCTACAATGAGCAGTTCTTC
CAISSGGATYNEQFF
>-|TRBJ1-1|TRBV5-1|-
TGCGCCAGCAGCCGCTCGACACATATGAACACTGAAGCTTTCTTT
CASSRSTHMNTEAFF
>-|TRBJ2-3|TRBV11-3|TRBD2
TGTGCCAGCAGCTTAGGGACTAGCGGGGGGACAGATACGCAGTATTTT
CASSLGTSGGTDTQYF
>-|TRBJ1-4|TRBV9|-
TGTGCCAGCAGCGTACAGGGGAATAGTGAAAAACTGTTTTTT
CASSVQGNSEKLFF
>-|TRBJ2-7|TRBV7-9|-
TGTGCCAGCAAACCCGCTAGCCCCACCTACGAGCAGTACTTC
CASKPASPTYEQYF
>-|TRBJ1-5|TRBV19|-
TGTGCCAGTAGTCAAGGACGCGGCCAGCCCCAGCATTTT
CASSQGRGQPQHF
>-|TRBJ2-1|TRBV5-1|TRBD1
TGCGCCAGCAGCATAACAGGGGGCCGTACCTACAATGAGCAGTTCTTC
CASSITGGRTYNEQFF
>-|TRBJ2-3|TRBV6-5|TRBD1
TGTGCCAGCAGTTACTCGGGACAGGGGCTCGCAGATACGCAGTATTTT
CASSYSGQGLADTQYF
>-|TRBJ2-7|TRBV6-6|TRBD1
TGTGCCAGCAGTTACAAACAGGGGGCAAAGGTGTACGAGCAGTACTTC
CASSYKQGAKVYEQYF
>-|TRBJ1-3|TRBV4-2|-
TGTGCCAGCAGCCACCCACAGGGAAGGTCTTCTGGAAACACCATATATTTT
CASSHPQGRSSGNTIYF
>-|TRBJ1-6|TRBV6-6|-
TGTGCCAGCAGCCCGGACAGACCCATAAATTCACCCCTCCACTTT
CASSPDRPINSPLHF
>once|TRBJ1-6|TRBV18|-
TGTGCCAGCTCCCTCAGTGGGATTAATTCACCCCTCCACTTT
CASSLSGINSPLHF
>-|TRBJ1-4|TRBV7-9|-
TGTGCCAGCAGCTTAGGCGGAGGGGGTCAAGAAAAACTGTTTTTT
CASSLGGGGQEKLFF
>once|TRBJ1-1|TRBV6-5|-
TGTGCCGCCTGTGGGGCTTACACTGAAGCTTTCTTT
CAACGAYTEAFF
>once|TRBJ1-1|TRBV27|TRBD1
TGTGCCAGCAGTAACCTAGACTTACAGGGGGCTTTCTTT
CASSNLDLQGAFF
>-|TRBJ2-7|TRBV7-6|TRBD2
TGTGCCAGCAGCTCGGGGGGTCCCTACGAGCAGTACTTC
CASSSGGPYEQYF
>-|TRBJ1-1|TRBV7-9|-
TGTGCCAGCAGCGTCGGGGCTGAAGCTTTCTTT
CASSVGAEAFF
>-|TRBJ2-7|TRBV2|TRBD1
TGTGCCAGCAGTGACCAGAGGGGGCGAAAGGGCGAGCAGTACTTC
CASSDQRGRKGEQYF
>-|TRBJ1-3|TRBV5-3|-
TGTGCCAGAACCACGGGGGCCTCTGGAAACACCATATATTTT
CARTTGASGNTIYF
>-|TRBJ2-3|TRBV6-4|TRBD2
TGTGCCAGCAGTGACGGTCTAGCGGGAGTAAGCACAGATACGCAGTATTTT
CASSDGLAGVSTDTQYF
>-|TRBJ1-1|TRBV11-3|-
TGTGCCAGCAGCTTGTGCGGACTGCTGAACACTGAAGCTTTCTTT
CASSLCGLLNTEAFF
>-|TRBJ2-7|TRBV9|TRBD1
TGTGCCAGCAGCGTAGCCCCAGGGGGAATCTACGAGCAGTACTTC
CASSVAPGGIYEQYF
>-|TRBJ2-2|TRBV7-2|-
TGTGCCAGCAGGCTTGTGGGGGGGAACACCGGGGAGCTGTTTTTT
CASRLVGGNTGELFF
>once|TRBJ2-5|TRBV5-1|-
TGCGCCAGCAGCTTGGTGGGGGGAAGAGAGACCCAGTACTTC
CASSLVGGRETQYF
>-|TRBJ1-3|TRBV15|-
TGTGCCACCAGGGACTCTGGAAACACCATATATTTT
CATRDSGNTIYF
>-|TRBJ2-3|TRBV15|-
TGTGCCACCAGCAGAACGGACCCCCGGTGGACAGATACGCAGTATTTT
CATSRTDPRWTDTQYF
>-|TRBJ1-2|TRBV21-1|-
TGTGCCAGCAGCAAAGAACCGGCGGGACGGACAAACTATGGCTACACCTTC
CASSKEPAGRTNYGYTF